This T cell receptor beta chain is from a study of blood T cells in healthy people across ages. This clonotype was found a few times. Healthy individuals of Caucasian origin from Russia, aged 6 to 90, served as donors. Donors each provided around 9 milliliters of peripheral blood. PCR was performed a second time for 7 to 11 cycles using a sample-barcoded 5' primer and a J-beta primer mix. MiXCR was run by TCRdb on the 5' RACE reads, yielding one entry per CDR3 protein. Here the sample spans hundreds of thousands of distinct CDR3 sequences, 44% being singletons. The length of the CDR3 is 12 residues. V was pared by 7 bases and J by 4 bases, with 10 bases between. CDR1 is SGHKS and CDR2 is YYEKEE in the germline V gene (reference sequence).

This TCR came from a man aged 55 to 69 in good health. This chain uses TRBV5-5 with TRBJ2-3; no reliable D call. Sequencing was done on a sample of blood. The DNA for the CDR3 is TGTGCCAGCTCTCTCGAGGCAGATACGCAGTATTTT. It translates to CASSLEADTQYF.